This T cell receptor (beta chain) was profiled in a study of blood T cell repertoires in COVID-19. Germline V CDR1 and CDR2: GTSNPN, SVGIG (reference sequence). There are 15 residues in the CDR3. Trimming removed 3 bases at V and 5 bases at J, with 19 bases between. The repertoire was sequenced with immunoSEQ multiplex PCR; TCRdb's copy has only in-frame clones and lacks some. The sample includes 150,000 to 200,000 clones, approximately 83% of them seen just once. This rearrangement joins TRBV30 to TRBJ1-1; D remains unclear. The clonotype was recovered from a man between 60 and 75 years old with acute or convalescent COVID-19. Sequencing was carried out using peripheral blood. The CDR3 protein is CAWRGNSPERTEAFF. CDR3 DNA: TGTGCCTGGAGGGGCAACTCCCCCGAGCGGACTGAAGCTTTCTTT.